This TCR beta chain was retrieved from a study of blood T cell repertoires in COVID-19. For the study at large: Samples of COVID-19 (acute and convalescent) were obtained from the United States, Italy and Spain.

Germline assignment: CDR1 MNHNY and CDR2 SVGAGI (reference sequence). The CDR3 covers 15 residues. Trimming removed 2 bases from V and 3 bases from J; junction bases left unmatched: 6. Original handling: Estimated nucleated cell counts came from reference gene primer amplification. Method: immunoSEQ multiplex PCR; TCRdb's copy keeps in-frame clones and lacks some. From that table come the V and J calls and clone size; the DNA was used to work out D and trimming. This repertoire shows about 310,000 clones, approximately 86% found once; its top ten account for about 2.3%. The sample taken for sequencing was peripheral blood. The chain employs TRBV6-6 and TRBJ1-2; 7 positions match TRBD1. The sequence derives from a man younger than 35 with active or convalescent COVID-19. The CDR3 here is CASSYRGGADYGYTF. DNA of the CDR3: TGTGCCAGCAGTTACCGAGGGGGCGCTGACTATGGCTACACCTTC.